Sequencing of this TCR beta chain was carried out in a study of cytomegalovirus exposure and HLA in healthy donors. Of note for this clone: The antigen remains unidentified.

PCR was performed using 60 Vbeta and 13 Jbeta primers. The assay was immunoSEQ multiplex PCR, and TCRdb's table has in-frame clones only and misses some. The sample includes around 130,000 clones, about three fifths of them seen just once. Regarding the study as a whole: TCR beta chain V- and J-gene trimming was linked, in a later analysis, to a missense variant in DCLRE1C. Within an earlier analysis, most TCR beta V segments proved productive either about 90% or about 30% of the time.

The sequencing sample was made of PBMCs. This receptor was taken from a male donor in good health and CMV-seronegative.

CDR3 bases: TGTGCCAGCAGCTTATACATGAACACTGAAGCTTTCTTT. Amino acid sequence: CASSLYMNTEAFF. The chain uses TRBV7-9 and TRBJ1-1; unclear D gene. Germline values: CDR1 SEHNR, CDR2 FQNEAQ (reference sequence). This CDR3 has 13 residues. Trimming took 2 bases from V and 0 from J, leaving 4 bases between them.